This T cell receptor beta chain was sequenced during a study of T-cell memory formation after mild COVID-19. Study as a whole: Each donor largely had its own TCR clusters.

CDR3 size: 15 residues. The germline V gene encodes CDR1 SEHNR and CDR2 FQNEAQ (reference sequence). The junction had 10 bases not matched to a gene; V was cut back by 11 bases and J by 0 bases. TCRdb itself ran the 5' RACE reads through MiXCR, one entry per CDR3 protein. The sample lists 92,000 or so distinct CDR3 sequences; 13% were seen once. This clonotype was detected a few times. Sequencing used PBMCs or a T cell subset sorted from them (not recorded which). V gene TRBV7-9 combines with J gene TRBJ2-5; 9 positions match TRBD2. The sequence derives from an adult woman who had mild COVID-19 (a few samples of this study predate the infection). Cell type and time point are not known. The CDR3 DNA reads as TGTGCCTACCTCGGGGCTAGCGGGAACCAAGAGACCCAGTACTTC. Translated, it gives CAYLGASGNQETQYF.